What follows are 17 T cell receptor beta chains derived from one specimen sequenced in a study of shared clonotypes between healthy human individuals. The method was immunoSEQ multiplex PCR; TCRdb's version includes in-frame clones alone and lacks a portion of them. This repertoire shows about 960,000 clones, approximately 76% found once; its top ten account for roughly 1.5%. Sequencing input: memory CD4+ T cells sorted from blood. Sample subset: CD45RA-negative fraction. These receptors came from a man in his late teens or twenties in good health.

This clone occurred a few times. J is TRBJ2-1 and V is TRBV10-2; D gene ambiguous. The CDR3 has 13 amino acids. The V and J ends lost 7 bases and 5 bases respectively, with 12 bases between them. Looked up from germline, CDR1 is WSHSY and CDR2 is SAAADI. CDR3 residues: CASNPRTDNEQFF. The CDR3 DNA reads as TGCGCCAGCAACCCACGGACCGACAATGAGCAGTTCTTC.

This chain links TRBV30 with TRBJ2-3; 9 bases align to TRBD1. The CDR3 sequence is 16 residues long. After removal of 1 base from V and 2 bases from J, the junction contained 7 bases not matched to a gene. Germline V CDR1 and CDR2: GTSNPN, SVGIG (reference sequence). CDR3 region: CAWSEGQGRFTDTQYF. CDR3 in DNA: TGTGCCTGGAGTGAGGGACAGGGCCGTTTCACAGATACGCAGTATTTT.

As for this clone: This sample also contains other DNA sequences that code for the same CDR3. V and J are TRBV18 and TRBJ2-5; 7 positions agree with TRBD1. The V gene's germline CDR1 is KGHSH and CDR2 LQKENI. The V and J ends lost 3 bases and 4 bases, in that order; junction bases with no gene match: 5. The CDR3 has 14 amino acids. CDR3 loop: CASSPRQGSETQYF. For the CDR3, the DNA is TGTGCCAGCTCACCCCGACAGGGATCAGAGACCCAGTACTTC.

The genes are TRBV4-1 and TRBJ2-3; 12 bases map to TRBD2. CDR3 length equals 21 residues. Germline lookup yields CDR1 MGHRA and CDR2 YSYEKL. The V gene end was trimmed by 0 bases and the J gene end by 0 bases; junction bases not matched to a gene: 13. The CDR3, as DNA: TGCGCCAGCAGCCAAGATCGAATAATAACTAGCGGGAGGATTAGCACAGATACGCAGTATTTT. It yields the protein CASSQDRIITSGRISTDTQYF.

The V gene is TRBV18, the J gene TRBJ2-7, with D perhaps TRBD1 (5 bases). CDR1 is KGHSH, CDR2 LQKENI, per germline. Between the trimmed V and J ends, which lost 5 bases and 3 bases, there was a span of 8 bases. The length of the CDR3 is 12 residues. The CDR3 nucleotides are TGTGCCAGCTCAAAAGACAGCTACGAGCAGTACTTC. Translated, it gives CASSKDSYEQYF. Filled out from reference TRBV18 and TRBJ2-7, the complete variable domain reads NAGVMQNPRHLVRRRGQEARLRCSPMKGHSHVYWYRQLPEEGLKFMVYLQKENIIDESGMPKERFSAEFPKEGPSILRIQQVVRGDSAAYFCASSKDSYEQYFGPGTRLTVT.

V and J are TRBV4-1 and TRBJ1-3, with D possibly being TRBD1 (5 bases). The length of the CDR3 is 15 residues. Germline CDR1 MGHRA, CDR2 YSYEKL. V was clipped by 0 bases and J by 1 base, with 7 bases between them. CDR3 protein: CASSQEGRSGNTIYF. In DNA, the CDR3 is TGCGCCAGCAGCCAAGAGGGACGTTCTGGAAACACCATATATTTT.

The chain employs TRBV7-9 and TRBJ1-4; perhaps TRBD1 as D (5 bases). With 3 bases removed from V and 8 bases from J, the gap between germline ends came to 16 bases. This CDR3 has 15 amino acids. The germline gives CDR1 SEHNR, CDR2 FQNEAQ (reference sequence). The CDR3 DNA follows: TGTGCCAGCAGCTTCTTGGCAGGGCCAAACGAAAAACTGTTTTTT. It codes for CASSFLAGPNEKLFF.

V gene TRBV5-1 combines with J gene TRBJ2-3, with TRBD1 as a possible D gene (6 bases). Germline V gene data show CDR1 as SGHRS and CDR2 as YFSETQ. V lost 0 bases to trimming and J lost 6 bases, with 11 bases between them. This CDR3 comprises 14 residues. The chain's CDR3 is CASSLGQVVDTQYF. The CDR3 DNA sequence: TGCGCCAGCAGCTTGGGACAGGTCGTGGATACGCAGTATTTT.

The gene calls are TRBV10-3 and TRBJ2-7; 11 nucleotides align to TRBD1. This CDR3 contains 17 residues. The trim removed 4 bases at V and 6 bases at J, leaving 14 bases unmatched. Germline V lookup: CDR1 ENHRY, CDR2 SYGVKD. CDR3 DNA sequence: TGTGCCATCAGTGGGCAAACGGACAGGGGGCGAAGTTTCGAGCAGTACTTC. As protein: CAISGQTDRGRSFEQYF.

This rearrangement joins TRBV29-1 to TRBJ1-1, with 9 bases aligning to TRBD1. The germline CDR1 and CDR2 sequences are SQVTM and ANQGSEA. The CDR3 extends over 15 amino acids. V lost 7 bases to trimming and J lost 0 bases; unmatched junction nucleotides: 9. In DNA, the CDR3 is TGCAGCGCAAGGACAGGGGAAAACATGAACACTGAAGCTTTCTTT. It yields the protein CSARTGENMNTEAFF. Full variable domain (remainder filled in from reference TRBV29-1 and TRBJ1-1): SAVISQKPSRDICQRGTSLTIQCQVDSQVTMMFWYRQQPGQSLTLIATANQGSEATYESGFVIDKFPISRPNLTFSTLTVSNMSPEDSSIYLCSARTGENMNTEAFFGQGTRLTVV.

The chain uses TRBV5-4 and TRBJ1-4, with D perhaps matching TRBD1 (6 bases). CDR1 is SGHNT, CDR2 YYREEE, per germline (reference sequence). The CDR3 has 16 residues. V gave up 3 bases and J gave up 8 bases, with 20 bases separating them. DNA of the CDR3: TGTGCCAGCAGCTCCCGGTCTGGCAGGGGTTCCGAAAAACTGTTTTTT. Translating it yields CASSSRSGRGSEKLFF. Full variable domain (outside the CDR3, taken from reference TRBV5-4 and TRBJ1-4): ETGVTQSPTHLIKTRGQQVTLRCSSQSGHNTVSWYQQALGQGPQFIFQYYREEENGRGNFPPRFSGLQFPNYSSELNVNALELDDSALYLCASSSRSGRGSEKLFFGSGTQLSVL.

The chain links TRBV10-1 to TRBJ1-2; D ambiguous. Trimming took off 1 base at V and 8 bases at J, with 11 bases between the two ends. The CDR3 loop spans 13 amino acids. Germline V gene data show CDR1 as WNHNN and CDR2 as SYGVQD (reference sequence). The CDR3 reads CASSEWRGYGYTF. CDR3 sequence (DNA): TGCGCCAGCAGTGAGTGGCGGGGTTACGGCTACACCTTC.

CDR3 residues: CASSQAWVDEQYF. CDR3 nucleotide sequence: TGCGCCAGCAGCCAAGCTTGGGTAGACGAGCAGTACTTC. The chain links TRBV5-1 to TRBJ2-7; no clear D gene. V was cut by 4 bases and J by 5 bases, with 13 bases left in between. This CDR3 has 13 amino acids. Germline assignment: CDR1 SGHRS and CDR2 YFSETQ.

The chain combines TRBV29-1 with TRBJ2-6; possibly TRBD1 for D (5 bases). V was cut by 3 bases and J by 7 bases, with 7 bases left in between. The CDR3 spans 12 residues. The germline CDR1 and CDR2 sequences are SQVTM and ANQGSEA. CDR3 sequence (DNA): TGCAGCGTTGATACAGGTGCCAACGTCCTGACTTTC. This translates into CSVDTGANVLTF.

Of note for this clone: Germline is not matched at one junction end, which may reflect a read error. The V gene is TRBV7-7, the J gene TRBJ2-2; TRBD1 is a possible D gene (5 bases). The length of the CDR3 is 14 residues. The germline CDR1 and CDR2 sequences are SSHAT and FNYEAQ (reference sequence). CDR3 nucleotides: TGTGCTAGCAGCTTAGGGGAAAGGTCCGGGGAGCTGTTTTTT. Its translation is CASSLGERSGELFF.

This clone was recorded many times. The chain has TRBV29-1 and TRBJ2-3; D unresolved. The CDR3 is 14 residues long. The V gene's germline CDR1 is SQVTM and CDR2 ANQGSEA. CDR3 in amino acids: CNNRSPDKTDTQYF. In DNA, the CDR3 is TGCAACAATCGGAGTCCCGACAAAACAGATACGCAGTATTTT.

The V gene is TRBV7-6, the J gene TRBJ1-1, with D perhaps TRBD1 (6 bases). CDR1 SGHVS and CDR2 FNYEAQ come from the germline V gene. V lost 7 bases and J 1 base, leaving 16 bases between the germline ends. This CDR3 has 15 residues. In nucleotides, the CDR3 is TGTGCCAGCACCTCTGTTCCACAGGGGAACACTGAAGCTTTCTTT. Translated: CASTSVPQGNTEAFF.